A single T cell receptor (beta chain) is shown here with its context. The protocol was immunoSEQ multiplex PCR, while the TCRdb copy is restricted to in-frame clones and leaves out a portion. Of about 92,000 clones listed, 82% are singletons. The CDR3 extends over 15 amino acids. V was pared by 0 bases and J by 3 bases, with 12 bases between. Germline CDR1 and CDR2: LGHNA and YSLEER. The data stem from a study of control samples from healthy donors and cancer patients. The clonotype comes from a woman aged 60-75 years in good health. Material: blood. The V and J genes are TRBV4-3 and TRBJ2-7; no definite D call. CDR3 in amino acids: CASSQDLTVNYEQYF. In nucleotides, the CDR3 is TGCGCCAGCAGCCAAGATCTTACGGTAAACTACGAGCAGTACTTC.